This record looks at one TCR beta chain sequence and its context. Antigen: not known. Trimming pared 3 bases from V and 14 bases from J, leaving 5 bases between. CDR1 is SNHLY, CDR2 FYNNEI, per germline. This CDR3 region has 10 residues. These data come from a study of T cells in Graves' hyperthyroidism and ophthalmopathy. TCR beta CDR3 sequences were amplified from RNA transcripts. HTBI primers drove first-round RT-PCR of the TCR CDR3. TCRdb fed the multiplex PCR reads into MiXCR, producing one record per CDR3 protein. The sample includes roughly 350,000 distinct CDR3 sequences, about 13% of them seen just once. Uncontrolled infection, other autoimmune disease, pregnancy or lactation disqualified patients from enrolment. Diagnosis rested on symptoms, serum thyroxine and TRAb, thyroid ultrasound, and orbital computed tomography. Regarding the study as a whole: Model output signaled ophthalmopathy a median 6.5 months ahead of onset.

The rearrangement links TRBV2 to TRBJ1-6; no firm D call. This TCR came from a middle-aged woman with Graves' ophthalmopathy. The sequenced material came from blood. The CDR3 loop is CASSEVTLHF. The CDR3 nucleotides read TGTGCCAGCAGTGAGGTAACCCTCCACTTT.